This is a list of T cell receptor beta chains from one sample in a study of blood T cell repertoires in COVID-19. The repertoire was sequenced with immunoSEQ multiplex PCR; TCRdb's copy has only in-frame clones and lacks some. The repertoire has fewer than 80,000 clones, roughly 78% of them found once; the top ten carry approximately 15%. Sequencing was done on a sample of peripheral blood. Receptors originate from a man aged 55 to 70 with COVID-19, enrolled during active disease. Both conserved end residues are part of each CDR3. A D gene is named only where the DNA matches it firmly. Size tells how often a clone was seen (once, few, many) or the class of an expanded clone, and some rows leave it out.

V gene	J gene	D gene	clone size	CDR3 protein	CDR3 DNA
TRBV7-2	TRBJ1-4	.	.	CASSLEPREREKLFF	TGTGCCAGCAGCCTCGAGCCGAGAGAACGAGAAAAACTGTTTTTT
TRBV6-2/TRBV6-3	TRBJ1-6	.	.	CASSQGQGYSPLHF	TGTGCCAGCAGCCAAGGGCAGGGATATTCACCCCTCCACTTT
TRBV6-4	TRBJ2-7	TRBD2	.	CASIRDYTYEQYF	TGTGCCAGCATCCGGGACTACACCTACGAGCAGTACTTC
TRBV18	TRBJ2-7	.	few	CASSSREASYEQYF	TGTGCCAGCTCATCCAGGGAGGCCTCCTACGAGCAGTACTTC
TRBV3-1/TRBV3-2	TRBJ2-7	.	.	CASRSGLEQYF	TGTGCCAGCAGAAGTGGGCTTGAGCAGTACTTC
TRBV19	TRBJ1-1	.	.	CASSIRGELEAFF	TGTGCCAGTAGTATAAGAGGAGAGCTTGAAGCTTTCTTT
TRBV2	TRBJ1-4	.	.	CASRAHSNEKLFF	TGTGCCAGCAGGGCCCACAGTAATGAAAAACTGTTTTTT
TRBV7-6	TRBJ2-1	.	.	CASSLGEEYEQFF	TGTGCCAGCAGCTTAGGCGAGGAATATGAGCAGTTCTTC
TRBV14	TRBJ2-7	TRBD2	.	CASSSRTSGRRNEQYF	TGTGCCAGCAGCTCCCGGACTAGCGGGAGACGGAACGAGCAGTACTTC
TRBV19	TRBJ1-5	.	.	CASSSPRGVDQPQHF	TGTGCCAGTAGTTCCCCCAGGGGAGTCGATCAGCCCCAGCATTTT
TRBV7-3	TRBJ1-1	.	.	CASSLYKNTEAFF	TGTGCCAGCAGCTTATACAAGAACACTGAAGCTTTCTTT
TRBV2	TRBJ1-5	TRBD1	.	CASTELTGRQPQHF	TGTGCCAGCACCGAACTGACAGGGCGGCAGCCCCAGCATTTT
TRBV11-2	TRBJ2-7	TRBD2	.	CASSYGTSGLGGGVEQYF	TGTGCCAGCAGCTACGGGACTAGCGGGCTTGGGGGTGGGGTCGAGCAGTACTTC
TRBV27	TRBJ2-5	.	.	CASSLGRGHYLAETQYF	TGTGCCAGCAGTTTAGGGCGCGGGCACTACCTTGCGGAGACCCAGTACTTC
TRBV27	TRBJ1-2	.	.	CASSQQGNYGYTF	TGTGCCAGCAGTCAACAGGGAAACTATGGCTACACCTTC
TRBV28	TRBJ2-2	.	few	CASSLWRQPNTGELFF	TGTGCCAGCAGTTTATGGAGACAGCCGAACACCGGGGAGCTGTTTTTT
TRBV9	TRBJ1-2	.	once	CASSAQTESNYGYTF	TGTGCCAGCAGCGCTCAGACAGAGTCTAACTATGGCTACACCTTC
TRBV4-1	TRBJ1-4	.	.	CASSQDLNGRGVGEKLFF	TGCGCCAGCAGCCAAGATCTTAACGGGCGGGGGGTAGGTGAAAAACTGTTTTTT
TRBV13	TRBJ2-3	TRBD2	.	CASSLRLAGGTDTQYF	TGTGCCAGCAGCCTTAGACTAGCGGGGGGCACAGATACGCAGTATTTT
TRBV2	TRBJ1-6	.	.	CASSGTVGVSPLHF	TGTGCCAGCAGTGGAACGGTAGGGGTTTCACCCCTCCACTTT
TRBV7-2	TRBJ2-2	TRBD1	.	CASSLGTGGAGELFF	TGTGCCAGCAGCCTAGGGACAGGGGGAGCCGGGGAGCTGTTTTTT
TRBV3-1/TRBV3-2	TRBJ2-1	TRBD2	.	CASSQGSGGINEQFF	TGTGCCAGCAGCCAAGGAAGCGGGGGTATCAATGAGCAGTTCTTC
TRBV5-1	TRBJ1-6	TRBD1	.	CASSLDGTANSPLHF	TGCGCCAGCAGCTTGGATGGGACAGCCAATTCACCCCTCCACTTT
TRBV2	TRBJ1-4	.	.	CASSVGGEKLFF	TGTGCCAGCAGTGTAGGGGGAGAAAAACTGTTTTTT
TRBV30	TRBJ2-6	.	few	CALQIGGANVLTF	TGTGCCCTTCAAATCGGTGGGGCCAACGTCCTGACTTTC
TRBV2	TRBJ2-5	.	.	CASSPEGGGTQYF	TGTGCCAGCTCACCGGAGGGAGGCGGGACCCAGTACTTC
TRBV12-3/TRBV12-4	TRBJ1-2	.	.	CASSLARNYGYTF	TGTGCCAGCAGTTTGGCCAGGAACTATGGCTACACCTTC
TRBV7-9	TRBJ2-7	TRBD2	.	CASSFSGSSYEQYF	TGTGCCAGCAGCTTCAGCGGGAGTTCCTACGAGCAGTACTTC
TRBV18	TRBJ2-1	TRBD2	.	CASSPTSGRSGDEQFF	TGTGCCAGCTCACCGACTAGCGGGAGATCGGGGGATGAGCAGTTCTTC
TRBV10-3	TRBJ2-2	TRBD1	few	CAISGDRDTGELFF	TGTGCCATCAGTGGGGACAGGGATACCGGGGAGCTGTTTTTT
TRBV9	TRBJ1-4	.	.	CASSSQGYEKLFF	TGTGCCAGCAGCTCTCAGGGGTACGAAAAACTGTTTTTT
TRBV10-3	TRBJ2-7	.	.	CAITQGQSSYEQYF	TGTGCCATCACCCAAGGACAGTCTTCCTACGAGCAGTACTTC
TRBV30	TRBJ2-7	.	.	CAWSVKINEQYF	TGTGCCTGGAGTGTAAAAATTAACGAGCAGTACTTC
TRBV15	TRBJ2-5	.	once	CATSRSRSAEETQYF	TGTGCCACCAGCAGGAGTAGATCGGCGGAAGAGACCCAGTACTTC
TRBV28	TRBJ2-6	.	.	CASSTQPTGANVLTF	TGTGCCAGCAGTACTCAACCGACTGGGGCCAACGTCCTGACTTTC
TRBV14	TRBJ1-2	.	.	CASSQDQGHYYGYTF	TGTGCCAGCAGCCAAGATCAAGGACATTACTATGGCTACACCTTC
TRBV9	TRBJ2-7	.	few	CASSTYSGYEQYF	TGTGCCAGCAGCACCTATAGCGGCTACGAGCAGTACTTC
TRBV5-1	TRBJ2-7	TRBD2	many	CASHFTSGGAGEQYF	TGCGCCAGCCATTTTACTAGCGGGGGGGCCGGCGAGCAGTACTTC
TRBV10-1	TRBJ2-3	TRBD2	.	CASPSGASGRTADTQYF	TGCGCCAGCCCCTCAGGGGCTAGCGGGAGGACCGCAGATACGCAGTATTTT
TRBV18	TRBJ2-2	.	.	CASSSYSAFGNTGELFF	TGTGCCAGCTCAAGCTACTCAGCGTTTGGCAACACCGGGGAGCTGTTTTTT
TRBV28	TRBJ1-2	.	.	CASRFFDRMDGYTF	TGTGCCAGCAGGTTCTTCGACAGGATGGACGGCTACACCTTC
TRBV18	TRBJ2-3	.	.	CASSATSTDTQYF	TGTGCCAGCTCCGCGACTAGCACAGATACGCAGTATTTT
TRBV5-1	TRBJ1-2	TRBD1	.	CASSSWTGGIYGYTF	TGCGCCAGCAGCTCCTGGACAGGGGGCATCTATGGCTACACCTTC
TRBV11-2	TRBJ2-5	.	.	CASSLRKETQYF	TGTGCCAGCAGCTTACGTAAAGAGACCCAGTACTTC
TRBV3-1/TRBV3-2	TRBJ1-2	TRBD1	.	CASSQAGQGFYGYTF	TGTGCCAGCAGCCAAGCGGGACAGGGATTTTATGGCTACACCTTC
TRBV5-1	TRBJ2-3	.	.	CASSLRTTLLHTQYF	TGCGCCAGCAGCTTAAGGACTACACTACTGCATACGCAGTATTTT
TRBV5-4	TRBJ2-1	.	.	CASSLAGGSSYNEQFF	TGTGCCAGCAGCTTGGCTGGGGGGAGCTCCTACAATGAGCAGTTCTTC
TRBV6-5	TRBJ1-4	.	.	CASRAGTTNEKLFF	TGTGCCAGCAGGGCCGGGACAACTAATGAAAAACTGTTTTTT
TRBV14	TRBJ2-7	TRBD2	.	CASSQDTTRLAGRDEQYF	TGTGCCAGCAGCCAAGATACTACCCGACTAGCGGGAAGGGACGAGCAGTACTTC
TRBV5-1	TRBJ2-5	TRBD1	.	CASSSTGEETQYF	TGCGCCAGCAGCTCGACAGGGGAAGAGACCCAGTACTTC
TRBV19	TRBJ1-2	.	.	CASSTPGSVYGYTF	TGTGCCAGTAGTACGCCAGGTAGTGTGTATGGCTACACCTTC
TRBV7-3	TRBJ2-3	TRBD2	.	CASSIRGGNTDTQYF	TGTGCCAGCAGTATACGGGGGGGCAACACAGATACGCAGTATTTT
TRBV6-5	TRBJ2-2	.	.	CASSPPGHRTGELFF	TGTGCCAGCAGTCCCCCCGGACACAGGACCGGGGAGCTGTTTTTT
TRBV6-5	TRBJ1-4	.	.	CASSYSGTANEKLFF	TGTGCCAGCAGTTACTCGGGCACGGCTAATGAAAAACTGTTTTTT